The 8 T cell receptor beta chains presented below share a single source sample, sequenced in a study of blood T cell repertoires in COVID-19. Using immunoSEQ multiplex PCR, the repertoire was profiled, and TCRdb retains in-frame clones only, with some absent. The sample contains hundreds of thousands of clones, approximately 90% of which appear only once. Sequencing was done on a sample of peripheral blood. Receptors were obtained from a man in his forties with acute or convalescent COVID-19.

The V gene is TRBV24-1, the J gene TRBJ2-1, with 10 nucleotides matching TRBD1. V shed 4 bases and J 6 bases; nucleotides not matched to a gene: 8. Per germline, CDR1 KGHDR and CDR2 SFDVKD. The CDR3 length is 16 residues. The CDR3 DNA reads as TGTGCCACCAGTGACCCAGGGACAGGGGTCTTCAATGAGCAGTTCTTC. Translated, it gives CATSDPGTGVFNEQFF.

The sample holds a few counts of this clone. CDR3 DNA sequence: TGTGCCAGCAGTGAATGGGAGACAGGGAAAAAACTGTTTTTT. It yields the protein CASSEWETGKKLFF. The gene calls are TRBV25-1 and TRBJ1-4, with 7 bases matching TRBD1. Per the germline V gene, CDR1 is MGHDK and CDR2 is SYGVNS. J gave up 9 bases and V 1 base, and 5 bases lay outside the gene matches. CDR3 length: 14 amino acids. The full variable domain, in which reference TRBV25-1 and TRBJ1-4 provide the parts outside the CDR3, is EADIYQTPRYLVIGTGKKITLECSQTMGHDKMYWYQQDPGMELHLIHYSYGVNSTEKGDLSSESTVSRIRTEHFPLTLESARPSHTSQYLCASSEWETGKKLFFGSGTQLSVL.

The rearrangement links TRBV5-6 to TRBJ2-1, with TRBD2 matching 9 bases. The junction had 20 bases not matched to a gene; V was cut back by 4 bases and J by 12 bases. This CDR3 is 17 amino acids long. Germline V gene lookup returns CDR1 SGHDT and CDR2 YYEEEE. The CDR3 DNA sequence: TGTGCCAGCAGCCCTGGCGGGGGCGGGGGGGCCAACCTGAGGCAGTTCTTC. Protein product: CASSPGGGGGANLRQFF.

The chain carries TRBV10-2 and TRBJ2-1; D remains unclear. V was pared by 5 bases and J by 7 bases, with 15 bases between. From germline, CDR1 is WSHSY and CDR2 SAAADI. The CDR3 is made up of 14 amino acids. The CDR3 sequence is CASSPGPPPNEQFF. Written as DNA, the CDR3 is TGCGCCAGCAGTCCTGGGCCTCCCCCTAATGAGCAGTTCTTC.

This chain links TRBV7-2 with TRBJ1-2; D is uncertain. Germline loops: CDR1 SGHTA, CDR2 FQGNSA. V was cut by 4 bases and J by 3 bases, with 6 bases left in between. This CDR3 is built from 12 residues. CDR3: CASSSGDYGYTF. CDR3 sequence (DNA): TGTGCCAGCAGCTCCGGGGACTATGGCTACACCTTC.

The chain employs TRBV11-2 and TRBJ1-1, with D maybe TRBD1 (5 bases). Trimming left V 4 bases short and J 5 bases short, with 14 bases between. The germline gives CDR1 SGHAT, CDR2 FQNNGV. The CDR3 extends over 14 amino acids. The CDR3 DNA sequence: TGTGCCAGCAGCTCAAATTCCGGGGGAACTGAAGCTTTCTTT. Protein sequence: CASSSNSGGTEAFF. Filled out from reference TRBV11-2 and TRBJ1-1, the complete variable domain reads EAGVAQSPRYKIIEKRQSVAFWCNPISGHATLYWYQQILGQGPKLLIQFQNNGVVDDSQLPKDRFSAERLKGVDSTLKIQPAKLEDSAVYLCASSSNSGGTEAFFGQGTRLTVV.

The CDR3, as DNA: TGTGCCAGCAGCTCGGGACTAGCCCTCACAGATACGCAGTATTTT. This codes for CASSSGLALTDTQYF. The chain recombines TRBV7-6 with TRBJ2-3; 9 nucleotides match TRBD2. This CDR3 is built from 15 residues. Germline V gene lookup returns CDR1 SGHVS and CDR2 FNYEAQ. With 4 bases clipped from V and 2 bases from J, the junction kept 4 bases outside the gene matches.

This clone was picked up one time. This chain uses TRBV9 with TRBJ2-3; D gene ambiguous. This CDR3 spans 14 amino acids. The V end was cut by 0 bases, the J end by 3 bases, with 8 bases between. The germline V gene has CDR1 SGDLS and CDR2 YYNGEE. The CDR3, as DNA: TGTGCCAGCAGCGTAGATCTTTTGACAGATACGCAGTATTTT. Translation gives CASSVDLLTDTQYF.